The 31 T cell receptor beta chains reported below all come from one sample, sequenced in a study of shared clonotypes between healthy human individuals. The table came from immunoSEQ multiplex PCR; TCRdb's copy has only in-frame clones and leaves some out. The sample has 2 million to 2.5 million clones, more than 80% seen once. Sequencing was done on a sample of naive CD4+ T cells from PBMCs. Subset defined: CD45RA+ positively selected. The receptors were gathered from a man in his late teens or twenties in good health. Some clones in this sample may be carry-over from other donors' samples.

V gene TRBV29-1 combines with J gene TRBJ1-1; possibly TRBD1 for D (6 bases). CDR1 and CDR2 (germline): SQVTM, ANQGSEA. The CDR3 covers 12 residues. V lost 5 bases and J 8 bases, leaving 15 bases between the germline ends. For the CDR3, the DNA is TGCAGCGTTACAGGGAGGATAAGGGAAGCTTTCTTT. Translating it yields CSVTGRIREAFF.

This CDR3 is CASSIRVSVEQYF. Here the CDR3 DNA reads TGTGCCAGTAGTATCAGGGTGTCCGTCGAGCAGTACTTC. This chain joins TRBV19 and TRBJ2-7, with D possibly matching TRBD1 (5 bases). V was cut by 3 bases and J by 6 bases, with 12 bases left in between. CDR1 LNHDA and CDR2 SQIVND come from the germline V gene (reference sequence). There are 13 residues in the CDR3. Drawing the rest from reference TRBV19 and TRBJ2-7, the complete variable domain is DGGITQSPKYLFRKEGQNVTLSCEQNLNHDAMYWYRQDPGQGLRLIYYSQIVNDFQKGDIAEGYSVSREKKESFPLTVTSAQKNPTAFYLCASSIRVSVEQYFGPGTRLTVT.

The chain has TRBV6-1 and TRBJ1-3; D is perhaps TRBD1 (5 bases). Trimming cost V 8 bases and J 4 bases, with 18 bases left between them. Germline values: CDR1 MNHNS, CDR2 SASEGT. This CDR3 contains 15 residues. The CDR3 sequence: CASRISRDRGNTIYF. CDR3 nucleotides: TGTGCCAGCCGAATAAGCCGGGACCGCGGAAACACCATATATTTT.

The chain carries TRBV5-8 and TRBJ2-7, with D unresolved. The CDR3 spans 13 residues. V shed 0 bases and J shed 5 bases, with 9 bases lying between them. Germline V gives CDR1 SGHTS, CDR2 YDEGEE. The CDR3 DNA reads TGTGCCAGCAGCTTGGCCGCGGCTGACGAGCAGTACTTC. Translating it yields CASSLAAADEQYF.

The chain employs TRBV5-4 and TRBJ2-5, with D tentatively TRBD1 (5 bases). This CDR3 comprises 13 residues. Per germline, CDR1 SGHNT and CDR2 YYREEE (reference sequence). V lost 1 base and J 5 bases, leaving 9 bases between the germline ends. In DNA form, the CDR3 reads TGTGCCAGCAGCTTGACAGGCCCCGAGACCCAGTACTTC. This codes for CASSLTGPETQYF. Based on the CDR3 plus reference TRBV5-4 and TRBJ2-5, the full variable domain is ETGVTQSPTHLIKTRGQQVTLRCSSQSGHNTVSWYQQALGQGPQFIFQYYREEENGRGNFPPRFSGLQFPNYSSELNVNALELDDSALYLCASSLTGPETQYFGPGTRLLVL.

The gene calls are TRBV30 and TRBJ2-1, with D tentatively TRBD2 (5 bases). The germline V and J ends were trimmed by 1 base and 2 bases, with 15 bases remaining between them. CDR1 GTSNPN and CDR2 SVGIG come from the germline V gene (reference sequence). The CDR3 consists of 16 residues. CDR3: CAWSDGPQRTYNEQFF. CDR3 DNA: TGTGCCTGGAGTGATGGCCCCCAGCGGACCTACAATGAGCAGTTCTTC.

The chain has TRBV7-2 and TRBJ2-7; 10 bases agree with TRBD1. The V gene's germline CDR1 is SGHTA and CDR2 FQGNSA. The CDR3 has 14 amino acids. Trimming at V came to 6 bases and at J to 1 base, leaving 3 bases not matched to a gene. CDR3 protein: CASRRQGASYEQYF. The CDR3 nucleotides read TGTGCCAGCAGACGACAGGGGGCTTCCTACGAGCAGTACTTC. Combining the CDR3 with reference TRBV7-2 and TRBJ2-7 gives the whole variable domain GAGVSQSPSNKVTEKGKDVELRCDPISGHTALYWYRQSLGQGLEFLIYFQGNSAPDKSGLPSDRFSAERTGGSVSTLTIQRTQQEDSAVYLCASRRQGASYEQYFGPGTRLTVT.

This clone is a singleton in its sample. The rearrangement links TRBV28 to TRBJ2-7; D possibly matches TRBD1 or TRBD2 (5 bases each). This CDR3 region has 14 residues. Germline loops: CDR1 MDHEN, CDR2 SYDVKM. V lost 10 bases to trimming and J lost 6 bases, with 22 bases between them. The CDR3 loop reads CATRRDGVWGEQYF. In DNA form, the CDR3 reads TGTGCCACCCGAAGGGACGGGGTCTGGGGCGAGCAGTACTTC. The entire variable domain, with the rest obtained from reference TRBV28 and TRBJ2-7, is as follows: DVKVTQSSRYLVKRTGEKVFLECVQDMDHENMFWYRQDPGLGLRLIYFSYDVKMKEKGDIPEGYSVSREKKERFSLILESASTNQTSMYLCATRRDGVWGEQYFGPGTRLTVT.

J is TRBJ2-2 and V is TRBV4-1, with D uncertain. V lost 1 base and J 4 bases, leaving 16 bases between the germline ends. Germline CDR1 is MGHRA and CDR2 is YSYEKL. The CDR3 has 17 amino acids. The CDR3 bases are TGCGCCAGCAGCCAAGTTAGACGGATCCGCTCCACCGGGGAGCTGTTTTTT. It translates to CASSQVRRIRSTGELFF.

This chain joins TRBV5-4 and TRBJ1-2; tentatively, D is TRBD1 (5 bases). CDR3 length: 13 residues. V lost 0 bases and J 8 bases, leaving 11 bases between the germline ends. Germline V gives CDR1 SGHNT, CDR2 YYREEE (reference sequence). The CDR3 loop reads CASSLAGTWGYTF. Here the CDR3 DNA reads TGTGCCAGCAGCTTGGCGGGGACGTGGGGCTACACCTTC.

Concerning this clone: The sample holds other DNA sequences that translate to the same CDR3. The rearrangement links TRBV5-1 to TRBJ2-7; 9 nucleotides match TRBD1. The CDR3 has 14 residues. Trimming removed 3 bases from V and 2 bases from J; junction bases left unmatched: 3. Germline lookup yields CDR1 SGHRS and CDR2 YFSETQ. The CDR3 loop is CASSSGQGTYEQYF. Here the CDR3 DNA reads TGCGCCAGCAGCTCGGGACAGGGAACCTACGAGCAGTACTTC.

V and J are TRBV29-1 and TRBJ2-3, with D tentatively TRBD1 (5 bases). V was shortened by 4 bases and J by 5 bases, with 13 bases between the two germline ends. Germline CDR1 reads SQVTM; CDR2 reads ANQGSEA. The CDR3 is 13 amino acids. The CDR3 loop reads CSVGPRQGDTQYF. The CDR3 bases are TGCAGCGTTGGACCGAGGCAGGGAGATACGCAGTATTTT.

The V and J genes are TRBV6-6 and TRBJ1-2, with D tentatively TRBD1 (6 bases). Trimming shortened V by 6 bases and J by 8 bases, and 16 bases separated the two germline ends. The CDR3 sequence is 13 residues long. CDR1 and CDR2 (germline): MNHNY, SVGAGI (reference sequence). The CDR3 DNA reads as TGTGCCAGCAGGTCTCGGGACACCGGCGGCTACACCTTC. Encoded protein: CASRSRDTGGYTF.

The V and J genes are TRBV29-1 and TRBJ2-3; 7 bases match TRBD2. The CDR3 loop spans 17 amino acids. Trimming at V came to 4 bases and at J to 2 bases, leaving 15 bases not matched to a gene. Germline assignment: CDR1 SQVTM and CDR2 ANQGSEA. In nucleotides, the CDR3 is TGCAGCGTTGCCGGGAGCTCTTCTAGCGGTGCCACAGATACGCAGTATTTT. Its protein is CSVAGSSSSGATDTQYF.

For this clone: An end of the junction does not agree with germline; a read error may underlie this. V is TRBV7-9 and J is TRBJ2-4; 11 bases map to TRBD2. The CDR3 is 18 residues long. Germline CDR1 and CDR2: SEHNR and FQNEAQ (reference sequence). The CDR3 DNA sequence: TGTGCCAGCAGCGACGAGCGGTCCTTAGCGGGAGGGTATCCCGGGATCCACTTC. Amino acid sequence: CASSDERSLAGGYPGIHF.

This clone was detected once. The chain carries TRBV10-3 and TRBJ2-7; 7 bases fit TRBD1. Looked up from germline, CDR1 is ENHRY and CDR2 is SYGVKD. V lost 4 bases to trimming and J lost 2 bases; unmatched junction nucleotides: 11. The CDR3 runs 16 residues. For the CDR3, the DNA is TGTGCCATCAGTGCCCAAGGGCAGGGGGTGACCTACGAGCAGTACTTC. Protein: CAISAQGQGVTYEQYF.

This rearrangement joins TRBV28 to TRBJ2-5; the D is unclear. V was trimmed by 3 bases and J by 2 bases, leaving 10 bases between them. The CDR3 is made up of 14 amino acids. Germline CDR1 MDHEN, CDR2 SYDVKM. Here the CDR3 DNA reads TGTGCCAGCAGTTTCCCACGGGCTCAAGAGACCCAGTACTTC. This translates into CASSFPRAQETQYF. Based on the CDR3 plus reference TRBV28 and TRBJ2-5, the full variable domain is DVKVTQSSRYLVKRTGEKVFLECVQDMDHENMFWYRQDPGLGLRLIYFSYDVKMKEKGDIPEGYSVSREKKERFSLILESASTNQTSMYLCASSFPRAQETQYFGPGTRLLVL.

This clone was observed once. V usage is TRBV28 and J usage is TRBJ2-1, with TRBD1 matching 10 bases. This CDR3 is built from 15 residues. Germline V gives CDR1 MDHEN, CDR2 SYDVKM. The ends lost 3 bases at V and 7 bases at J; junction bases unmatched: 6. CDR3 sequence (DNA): TGTGCCAGCAGTTTCCCCGGGACAGGGGAAAATGAGCAGTTCTTC. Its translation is CASSFPGTGENEQFF.

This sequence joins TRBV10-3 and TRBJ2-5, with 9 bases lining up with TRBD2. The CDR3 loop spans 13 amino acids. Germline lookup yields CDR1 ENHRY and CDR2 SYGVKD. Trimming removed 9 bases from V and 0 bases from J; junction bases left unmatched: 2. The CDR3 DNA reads TGTGCCATAGCGGGAGGCGACCAAGAGACCCAGTACTTC. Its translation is CAIAGGDQETQYF.

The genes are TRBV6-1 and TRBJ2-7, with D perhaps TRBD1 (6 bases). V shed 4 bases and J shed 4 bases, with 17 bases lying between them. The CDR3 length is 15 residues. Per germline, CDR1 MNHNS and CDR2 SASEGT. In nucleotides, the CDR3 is TGTGCCAGCAGTGGCTTTACACGGGACATTTACGAGCAGTACTTC. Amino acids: CASSGFTRDIYEQYF.

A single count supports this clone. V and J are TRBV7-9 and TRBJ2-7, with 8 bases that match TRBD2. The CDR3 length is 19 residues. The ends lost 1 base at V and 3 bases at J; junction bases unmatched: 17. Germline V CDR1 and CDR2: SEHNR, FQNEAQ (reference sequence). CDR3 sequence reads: CASSLVGGPTSGKFYEQYF. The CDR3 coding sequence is TGTGCCAGCAGCTTAGTAGGGGGGCCCACTAGCGGAAAATTCTACGAGCAGTACTTC.

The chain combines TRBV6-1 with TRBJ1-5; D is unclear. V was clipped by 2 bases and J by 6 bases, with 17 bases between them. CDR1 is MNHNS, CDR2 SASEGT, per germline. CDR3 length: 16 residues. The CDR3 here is CASSEKRGPSAQPQHF. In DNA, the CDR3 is TGTGCCAGCAGTGAAAAACGAGGGCCCTCGGCTCAGCCCCAGCATTTT.

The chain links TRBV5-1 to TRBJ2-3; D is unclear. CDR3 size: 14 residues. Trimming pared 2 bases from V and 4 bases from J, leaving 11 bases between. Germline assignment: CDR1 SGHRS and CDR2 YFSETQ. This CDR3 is CASSFGDTADTQYF. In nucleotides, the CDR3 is TGCGCCAGCAGCTTCGGCGACACCGCAGATACGCAGTATTTT. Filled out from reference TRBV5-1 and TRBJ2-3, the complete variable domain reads KAGVTQTPRYLIKTRGQQVTLSCSPISGHRSVSWYQQTPGQGLQFLFEYFSETQRNKGNFPGRFSGRQFSNSRSEMNVSTLELGDSALYLCASSFGDTADTQYFGPGTRLTVL.

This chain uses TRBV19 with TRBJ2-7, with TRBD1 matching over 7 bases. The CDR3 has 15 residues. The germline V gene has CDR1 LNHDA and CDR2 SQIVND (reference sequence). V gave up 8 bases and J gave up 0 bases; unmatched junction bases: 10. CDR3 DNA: TGTGCCAGTGGAGATCGACAGGGCGGCTCCTACGAGCAGTACTTC. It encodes CASGDRQGGSYEQYF.

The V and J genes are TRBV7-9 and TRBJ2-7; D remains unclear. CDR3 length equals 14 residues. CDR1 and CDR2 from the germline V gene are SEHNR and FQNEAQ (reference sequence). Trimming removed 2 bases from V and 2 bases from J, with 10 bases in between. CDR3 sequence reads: CASSLIAGAYEQYF. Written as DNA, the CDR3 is TGTGCCAGCAGCTTAATCGCTGGGGCCTACGAGCAGTACTTC.

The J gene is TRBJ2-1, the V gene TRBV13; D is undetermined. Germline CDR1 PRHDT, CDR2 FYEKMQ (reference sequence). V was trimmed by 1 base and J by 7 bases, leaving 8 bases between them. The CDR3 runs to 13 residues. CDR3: CASSLDQPNEQFF. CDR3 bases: TGTGCCAGCAGCTTAGATCAGCCAAATGAGCAGTTCTTC.

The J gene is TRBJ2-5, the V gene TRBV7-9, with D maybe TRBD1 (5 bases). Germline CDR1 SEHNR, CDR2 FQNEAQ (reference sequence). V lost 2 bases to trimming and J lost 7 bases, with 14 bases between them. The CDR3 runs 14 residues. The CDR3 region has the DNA TGTGCCAGCAGCTTAAGCCAGGGTGGTGGGACCCAGTACTTC. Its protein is CASSLSQGGGTQYF.

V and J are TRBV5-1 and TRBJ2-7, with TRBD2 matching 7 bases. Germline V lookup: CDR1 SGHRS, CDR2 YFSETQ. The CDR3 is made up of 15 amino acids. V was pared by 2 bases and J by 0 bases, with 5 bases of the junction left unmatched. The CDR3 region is CASSFETSASYEQYF. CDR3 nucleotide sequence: TGCGCCAGCAGCTTCGAAACTAGCGCCTCCTACGAGCAGTACTTC.

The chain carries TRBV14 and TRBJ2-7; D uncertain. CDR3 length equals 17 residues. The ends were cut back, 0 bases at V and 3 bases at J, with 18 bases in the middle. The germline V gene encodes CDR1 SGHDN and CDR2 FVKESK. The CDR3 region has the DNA TGTGCCAGCAGCCAAGATCCGCTCGGTGTATGGGGCTACGAGCAGTACTTC. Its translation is CASSQDPLGVWGYEQYF. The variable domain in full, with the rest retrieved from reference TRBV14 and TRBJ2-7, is EAGVTQFPSHSVIEKGQTVTLRCDPISGHDNLYWYRRVMGKEIKFLLHFVKESKQDESGMPNNRFLAERTGGTYSTLKVQPAELEDSGVYFCASSQDPLGVWGYEQYFGPGTRLTVT.

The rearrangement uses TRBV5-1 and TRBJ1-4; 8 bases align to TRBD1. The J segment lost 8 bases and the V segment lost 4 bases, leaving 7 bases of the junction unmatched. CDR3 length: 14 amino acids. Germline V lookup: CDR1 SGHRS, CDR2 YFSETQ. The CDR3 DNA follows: TGCGCCAGCAGCGGCGGACAGGGACGGGAAAAACTGTTTTTT. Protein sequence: CASSGGQGREKLFF.

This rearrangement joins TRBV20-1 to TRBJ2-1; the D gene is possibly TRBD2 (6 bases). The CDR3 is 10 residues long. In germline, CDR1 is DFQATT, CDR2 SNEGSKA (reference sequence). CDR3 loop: CRSRGNEQFF. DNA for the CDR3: TGCAGGTCCCGGGGGAATGAGCAGTTCTTC.